The 31 T cell receptor beta chains reported below all come from one sample, sequenced in a study of cytomegalovirus exposure and HLA in healthy donors. Vbeta (60) and Jbeta (13) primers were used in the PCR. Produced via immunoSEQ multiplex PCR; TCRdb's table is partial and in-frame only. This table has some 80,000 clones, around 77% appearing once. The source material was PBMCs. These receptors were taken from a man aged 50 or older in good health and CMV-seronegative.

The DNA for the CDR3 is TGCGCCAGCAGCTCGGGACTAGCGGGGGCCACAGATACGCAGTATTTT. Translated: CASSSGLAGATDTQYF. This sequence joins TRBV5-1 and TRBJ2-3; 14 nucleotides align to TRBD2. The germline V gene encodes CDR1 SGHRS and CDR2 YFSETQ. Losses at the gene ends were 3 bases for V and 2 bases for J; bases not matched to a gene: 2. This CDR3 is built from 16 residues.

This clone was counted a single time. V gene TRBV19 combines with J gene TRBJ1-2; TRBD1 matches 8 bases. This CDR3 contains 14 residues. Germline loops: CDR1 LNHDA, CDR2 SQIVND (reference sequence). V shed 7 bases and J 3 bases; nucleotides not matched to a gene: 7. CDR3 protein: CASNPRGPDYGYTF. CDR3 nucleotides: TGTGCCAGTAACCCCAGGGGGCCCGACTATGGCTACACCTTC.

The rearrangement links TRBV7-2 to TRBJ2-7, with 7 bases that match TRBD2. CDR3 length: 14 amino acids. CDR1 and CDR2 (germline): SGHTA, FQGNSA. Trimming removed 5 bases from V and 6 bases from J; junction bases left unmatched: 10. The DNA of the CDR3 is TGTGCCAGCAGCCCAGTGGGGGGGGTGGGCGAGCAGTACTTC. Amino acid sequence: CASSPVGGVGEQYF. Full variable domain (remainder filled in from reference TRBV7-2 and TRBJ2-7): GAGVSQSPSNKVTEKGKDVELRCDPISGHTALYWYRQSLGQGLEFLIYFQGNSAPDKSGLPSDRFSAERTGGSVSTLTIQRTQQEDSAVYLCASSPVGGVGEQYFGPGTRLTVT.

The rearrangement joins TRBV19 to TRBJ2-3; 9 bases map to TRBD1. Looked up from germline, CDR1 is LNHDA and CDR2 is SQIVND (reference sequence). V lost 3 bases, J lost 2 bases, and 3 bases stayed unmatched. This CDR3 contains 15 residues. The CDR3 bases are TGTGCCAGTAGTATGGGACAGGGAGTCACAGATACGCAGTATTTT. It encodes CASSMGQGVTDTQYF.

This clone was picked up one time. This sequence joins TRBV25-1 and TRBJ2-7; 11 nucleotides align to TRBD1. The V segment lost 2 bases and the J segment 5 bases; nucleotides outside the gene matches: 8. The CDR3 is 16 amino acids. Germline CDR1 MGHDK, CDR2 SYGVNS. The CDR3 sequence: CASSEGRDRGFDEQYF. The CDR3 bases are TGTGCCAGCAGTGAAGGCCGGGACAGGGGGTTCGACGAGCAGTACTTC.

This clone was counted once. The rearrangement uses TRBV27 and TRBJ1-1; 9 nucleotides agree with TRBD1. The CDR3 consists of 13 residues. Unmatched junction bases numbered 4, after V lost 6 bases and J lost 5 bases. From germline, CDR1 is MNHEY and CDR2 SMNVEV (reference sequence). CDR3 region: CASRTGGRTEAFF. Written as DNA, the CDR3 is TGTGCCAGCAGAACAGGGGGCAGGACTGAAGCTTTCTTT.

In its sample, this clone was seen once. The genes are TRBV18 and TRBJ1-2; 7 bases line up with TRBD1. The J segment lost 1 base and the V segment lost 3 bases, leaving 5 bases of the junction unmatched. The CDR3 is 15 amino acids. In germline, CDR1 is KGHSH, CDR2 LQKENI. The CDR3 here is CASSPFDRVNYGYTF. The CDR3 DNA sequence: TGTGCCAGCTCACCTTTTGACAGGGTTAACTATGGCTACACCTTC.

The chain links TRBV18 to TRBJ2-3; D might be TRBD2 (5 bases). CDR1 KGHSH and CDR2 LQKENI come from the germline V gene. CDR3 length equals 14 residues. V lost 3 bases, J lost 2 bases, and 9 bases lay in between. In nucleotides, the CDR3 is TGTGCCAGCTCACCGGGGAGAACCACAGATACGCAGTATTTT. Residues: CASSPGRTTDTQYF.

This clone was counted between two and nine times. This sequence joins TRBV6-6 and TRBJ1-4; the D gene is possibly TRBD1 (6 bases). This CDR3 has 15 residues. The germline V and J ends were trimmed by 0 bases and 8 bases, with 13 bases remaining between them. Germline V lookup: CDR1 MNHNY, CDR2 SVGAGI (reference sequence). CDR3 protein: CASSYSNQGQEKLFF. The CDR3 nucleotides are TGTGCCAGCAGTTACTCCAACCAGGGGCAAGAAAAACTGTTTTTT.

This clone was counted once. This rearrangement joins TRBV28 to TRBJ2-3; 9 bases map to TRBD1. V trimming: 6 bases; J trimming: 1 base; junction bases outside the gene matches: 2. This CDR3 spans 14 amino acids. Germline-derived CDR1 and CDR2 are MDHEN and SYDVKM. This chain's CDR3 is CASRGQGRTDTQYF. The CDR3, as DNA: TGTGCCAGCAGGGGACAGGGCCGCACAGATACGCAGTATTTT.

V and J are TRBV4-1 and TRBJ1-2; weak D call: TRBD1 (5 bases). Deletions cut 1 base from V and 6 bases from J, with 9 bases between. The CDR3 contains 13 residues. In germline, CDR1 is MGHRA, CDR2 YSYEKL. The CDR3 sequence is CASSQGSGDGYTF. The CDR3 DNA follows: TGCGCCAGCAGCCAAGGATCGGGGGATGGCTACACCTTC.

This clone was seen more than once but under ten times. The chain couples TRBV9 to TRBJ1-6, with D perhaps matching TRBD1 (5 bases). This CDR3 is built from 15 residues. With 0 bases removed from V and 7 bases from J, the gap between germline ends came to 11 bases. Germline V CDR1 and CDR2: SGDLS, YYNGEE. The CDR3 nucleotides read TGTGCCAGCAGCGTAGATCAGGGCGAGAATTCACCCCTCCACTTT. This translates into CASSVDQGENSPLHF.

This chain links TRBV28 with TRBJ1-1, with D possibly being TRBD1 (6 bases). The V gene's germline CDR1 is MDHEN and CDR2 SYDVKM. V lost 6 bases and J 2 bases, leaving 16 bases between the germline ends. The CDR3 spans 15 residues. Written as DNA, the CDR3 is TGTGCCAGCAGATTTGGCGGACAGCCCAACACTGAAGCTTTCTTT. This gives the protein CASRFGGQPNTEAFF.

This clone occurred a few times. CDR3 DNA: TGCGCCAGCAGCTCGGACAGGGTGGCTGGAAACACCATATATTTT. It codes for CASSSDRVAGNTIYF. J is TRBJ1-3 and V is TRBV5-1, with TRBD1 identical over 8 bases. The CDR3 covers 15 residues. After removal of 3 bases from V and 2 bases from J, the junction contained 4 bases not matched to a gene. The germline V gene encodes CDR1 SGHRS and CDR2 YFSETQ.

The J gene is TRBJ2-6, the V gene TRBV4-2, with TRBD1 identical over 10 bases. CDR3 size: 18 residues. Germline V lookup: CDR1 LGHNA, CDR2 YNFKEQ. V shed 3 bases and J 3 bases; nucleotides not matched to a gene: 8. The CDR3 bases are TGTGCCAGCAGCCAGGAGAGACAGGGGGCGCTTGGGGCCAACGTCCTGACTTTC. Its protein product is CASSQERQGALGANVLTF.

Worth noting for this clone: A junction boundary mismatches the germline segment, possibly from a read error. V is TRBV7-7 and J is TRBJ2-2; 8 nucleotides line up with TRBD1. CDR3 size: 13 residues. Germline V gene lookup returns CDR1 SSHAT and CDR2 FNYEAQ (reference sequence). This CDR3 is CASSSDRDGELFF. CDR3 DNA: TGTGCTAGCAGCTCGGACAGGGACGGGGAGCTGTTTTTT.

In nucleotides, the CDR3 is TGTGCCAGCAGCTTAGCCACGGGTGGCAGGGCGAGCGGGGAGCTGTTTTTT. Translating it yields CASSLATGGRASGELFF. The V and J genes are TRBV7-8 and TRBJ2-2; possible D gene TRBD1, 5 bases. The CDR3 runs to 17 residues. Trimming took off 0 bases at V and 7 bases at J, with 18 bases between the two ends. Germline V gives CDR1 SGHVS, CDR2 FQNEAQ.

The count of this clone is one. The CDR3 does not end in the conserved phenylalanine or tryptophan, so this is likely a read error. The rearrangement joins TRBV6-1 to TRBJ1-1; 8 bases map to TRBD1. The trim removed 7 bases at V and 11 bases at J, leaving 12 bases unmatched. Germline-derived CDR1 and CDR2 are MNHNS and SASEGT. The CDR3 contains 13 residues. This chain's CDR3 is CASKKTGAMGAFS. The CDR3 nucleotides read TGTGCCAGCAAAAAGACAGGGGCCATGGGGGCTTTCTCT.

This chain connects TRBV5-6 to TRBJ2-3; weak D call: TRBD2 (5 bases). V lost 0 bases and J lost 2, with 7 bases in between. The CDR3 runs 14 residues. Per germline, CDR1 SGHDT and CDR2 YYEEEE. The CDR3 nucleotides are TGTGCCAGCAGCTTGGCCGGGGACACAGATACGCAGTATTTT. Protein sequence: CASSLAGDTDTQYF.

The CDR3: CASSIPGQASYGYTF. The CDR3 nucleotides read TGTGCCAGTAGTATCCCCGGACAGGCTAGCTATGGCTACACCTTC. This chain uses TRBV19 with TRBJ1-2, with 7 bases lining up with TRBD1. CDR3 size: 15 residues. In germline, CDR1 is LNHDA, CDR2 SQIVND (reference sequence). V lost 3 bases and J lost 4; bases outside the gene matches: 8.

V is TRBV18 and J is TRBJ2-3; D not certain. Germline V gives CDR1 KGHSH, CDR2 LQKENI. The CDR3 sequence is 14 residues long. V gave up 6 bases and J gave up 5 bases, with 15 bases separating them. In DNA, the CDR3 is TGTGCCAGCTCCGCGTGGGCGCGTATAGATACGCAGTATTTT. This translates into CASSAWARIDTQYF.

The chain joins TRBV11-2 to TRBJ2-7; D unresolved. V lost 5 bases and J 6 bases, leaving 17 bases between the germline ends. Per the germline V gene, CDR1 is SGHAT and CDR2 is FQNNGV. The CDR3 is 14 residues long. In DNA form, the CDR3 reads TGTGCCAGCAGCCGAACCGTCACCAACTCCGAGCAGTACTTC. The encoded protein is CASSRTVTNSEQYF.

The chain employs TRBV15 and TRBJ2-5; possibly TRBD1 for D (6 bases). The end of the DNA aligns better with TRBJ2-7, so the J call may be wrong. This CDR3 comprises 14 residues. CDR1 LNHNV and CDR2 YYDKDF come from the germline V gene (reference sequence). The CDR3 nucleotides read TGTGCCACCAGCAGGTGGGACACGACCTACGAGCAGTACTTC. Amino acid sequence: CATSRWDTTYEQYF.

This clone was seen a handful of times. The chain is built from TRBV5-4 and TRBJ2-3; possible D gene TRBD2, 7 bases. The CDR3 covers 17 residues. Trimming pared 0 bases from V and 4 bases from J, leaving 18 bases between. Germline CDR1 SGHNT, CDR2 YYREEE (reference sequence). For the CDR3, the DNA is TGTGCCAGCAGCTTGGGACCGGGGGGCGTAAGCTCAGATACGCAGTATTTT. It codes for CASSLGPGGVSSDTQYF.

The table lists this clone with a count of one. The chain joins TRBV7-8 to TRBJ1-5; no reliable D call. The V end lost 3 bases, the J end lost 2 bases, and 8 bases lay between the germline ends. The germline CDR1 and CDR2 sequences are SGHVS and FQNEAQ. The CDR3 spans 14 residues. In DNA form, the CDR3 reads TGTGCCAGCAGCTTTAGTTCACGCAATCAGCCCCAGCATTTT. Amino acids: CASSFSSRNQPQHF.

The rearrangement joins TRBV19 to TRBJ2-1; the match to TRBD2 covers 11 bases. The CDR3 is 14 residues long. The trim removed 5 bases at V and 10 bases at J, leaving 7 bases unmatched. Germline-derived CDR1 and CDR2 are LNHDA and SQIVND (reference sequence). CDR3 amino acids: CASSDSGGGGEQFF. The DNA of the CDR3 is TGTGCCAGTAGTGATAGCGGGGGGGGAGGGGAGCAGTTCTTC.

The CDR3 DNA reads as TGTGCCAGTAGTTCGGGGGGGAATGGAAATCAGCCCCAGCATTTT. This sequence encodes CASSSGGNGNQPQHF. J is TRBJ1-5 and V is TRBV19, with a possible D match to TRBD1 (5 bases). The germline V gene has CDR1 LNHDA and CDR2 SQIVND (reference sequence). This CDR3 is built from 15 residues. Trimming removed 5 bases from V and 4 bases from J, with 15 bases in between.

This sequence joins TRBV6-1 and TRBJ1-2, with 7 bases identical to TRBD1. CDR1 is MNHNS and CDR2 is SASEGT in the germline V gene. The CDR3 spans 13 residues. The V segment lost 5 bases and the J segment 8 bases; nucleotides outside the gene matches: 8. The CDR3 nucleotides read TGTGCCAGCAGTCGGACAGGAGACTTCGGCTACACCTTC. As protein: CASSRTGDFGYTF.

V and J are TRBV5-4 and TRBJ1-6; D is perhaps TRBD1 (5 bases). V lost 2 bases to trimming and J lost 6 bases, with 12 bases between them. Germline V gene data show CDR1 as SGHNT and CDR2 as YYREEE (reference sequence). This CDR3 spans 15 amino acids. The CDR3 bases are TGTGCCAGCAGCTTTAACGGGGGTGGTAATTCACCCCTCCACTTT. This translates into CASSFNGGGNSPLHF.

This chain joins TRBV4-2 and TRBJ2-1, with 10 bases lining up with TRBD1. Germline trimming cut 8 bases from V and 8 bases from J; bases unmatched to any gene: 9. Germline assignment: CDR1 LGHNA and CDR2 YNFKEQ. This CDR3 comprises 14 residues. The CDR3 loop reads CASSRDRGYYEQFF. DNA for the CDR3: TGTGCCAGCTCACGGGACAGGGGATACTATGAGCAGTTCTTC.

This clone was picked up one time. The J gene is TRBJ2-4, the V gene TRBV6-5; TRBD1 is a possible D gene (6 bases). Trimming took 5 bases from V and 0 from J, leaving 11 bases between them. The germline V gene has CDR1 MNHEY and CDR2 SVGAGI. The CDR3 is 15 amino acids. The CDR3 is CASSTLRGAKNIQYF. DNA of the CDR3: TGTGCCAGCAGTACCCTCAGGGGAGCCAAAAACATTCAGTACTTC.